The rows below give T cell receptor beta chains drawn from one sample of a study of blood T cell repertoires in COVID-19. Produced via immunoSEQ multiplex PCR; TCRdb's table is partial and in-frame only. The sample shows 200,000 to 250,000 clones, less than 85% of them seen only once. Material for sequencing was PBMCs or T cells enriched from blood (not recorded which). All receptors come from a man in his sixties who had recovered from COVID-19. Both conserved end residues are part of each CDR3. The D gene is left open where the match is weak. The listing skips clone size in some rows; elsewhere it reads once, few, many or a size class.

TRBV7-6	-	-	TRBJ1-1	TGTGCCAGCAGTCGCGAGGAGAACACTGAAGCTTTCTTT	CASSREENTEAFF
TRBV11-2	-	-	TRBJ2-7	TGTGCCAGCAGCTTAGATGGGGGAGGAATCTACGAGCAGTACTTC	CASSLDGGGIYEQYF
TRBV5-1	-	-	TRBJ1-1	TGCGCCAGCAGCTTGCCAGGGGACACTGAAGCTTTCTTT	CASSLPGDTEAFF
TRBV11-2	-	TRBD1	TRBJ1-4	TGTGCCAGCAGCTTAAATACAGGGGAGTGGGCTGAAAAACTGTTTTTT	CASSLNTGEWAEKLFF
TRBV6-1	-	-	TRBJ1-1	TGTGCCAGCAGTGAAAGTTGGAAGGGAGGCTCTGCTTTCTTT	CASSESWKGGSAFF
TRBV7-9	-	TRBD1	TRBJ2-7	TGTGCCAGCAGCTTACTACGACAGGGGGCGGATGAGCAGTACTTC	CASSLLRQGADEQYF
TRBV11-2	-	TRBD1	TRBJ1-2	TGTGCCAGCAGCGTCCGGGACAGGGGGCATAATGGCTACACCTTC	CASSVRDRGHNGYTF
TRBV24-1	-	TRBD1	TRBJ1-1	TGTGCCACCAGTGATAGTAGGGGGCGAACTGAAGCTTTCTTT	CATSDSRGRTEAFF
TRBV6-5	-	TRBD2	TRBJ2-7	TGTGCCAGCAGTTACGGCCAGCGGGGGCCCTCCTACGAGCAGTACTTC	CASSYGQRGPSYEQYF
TRBV11-3	-	-	TRBJ2-6	TGTGCCAGCAGCCTCGCCGGACAGCCCCTTCGGGCCAACGTCCTGACTTTC	CASSLAGQPLRANVLTF
TRBV27	few	TRBD1	TRBJ1-5	TGTGCCAGCAGTCAGGGACAGGGGGTTGCTCAGCCCCAGCATTTT	CASSQGQGVAQPQHF
TRBV10-1	-	TRBD2	TRBJ2-3	TGCGCCAGCAGTGACCGGGTAGCGGGGGGGAGAGATACGCAGTATTTT	CASSDRVAGGRDTQYF
TRBV4-2	-	TRBD2	TRBJ2-1	TGTGCCAGCAGCCAACTACCCCGGGGGGGCGATGAGCAGTTCTTC	CASSQLPRGGDEQFF
TRBV28	-	-	TRBJ1-3	TGTGCCAGCAGTCGATTTACAGGGTCTGGAAACACCATATATTTT	CASSRFTGSGNTIYF
TRBV10-1	-	-	TRBJ2-3	TGCGCCAGCAGTGGGACTTCGGTACCGCAGTATTTT	CASSGTSVPQYF
TRBV7-2	-	-	TRBJ1-3	TGTGCCAGCAGCTTACTGAGTCTGGCTGGAAACACCATATATTTT	CASSLLSLAGNTIYF
TRBV7-8	-	-	TRBJ2-5	TGTGCCAGCACCAGCGGGACGAACAGGGTCGGGGAGACCCAGTACTTC	CASTSGTNRVGETQYF
TRBV5-1	-	TRBD1	TRBJ2-5	TGCGCCAGCAATGCCGGGACAGGGAGTGAGACCCAGTACTTC	CASNAGTGSETQYF
TRBV20-1	-	-	TRBJ2-7	TGCAGTGCTAGTATCCAAGGAGGCTCCTACGAGCAGTACTTC	CSASIQGGSYEQYF
TRBV7-8	few	TRBD1	TRBJ1-1	TGTGCCAGCAGCTCCCGGACAGGATTGAACACTGAAGCTTTCTTT	CASSSRTGLNTEAFF
TRBV6-2/TRBV6-3	-	TRBD2	TRBJ2-5	TGTGCCAGCAGTGCGGGACTAGCGGGCTGGGAGACCCAGTACTTC	CASSAGLAGWETQYF
TRBV30	once	-	TRBJ1-4	TGTGCCTGCCAACCCTCACCGGGGGGCTTCGGTGAAAAACTGTTTTTT	CACQPSPGGFGEKLFF
TRBV10-3	-	-	TRBJ2-5	TGTGCCATCAAGGGGGTTCAAGAGACCCAGTACTTC	CAIKGVQETQYF
TRBV7-8	-	TRBD1	TRBJ1-3	TGTGCCAGCAGGTTTGGGGGGACAGTTTCTTCTGGAAACACCATATATTTT	CASRFGGTVSSGNTIYF
TRBV7-6	once	TRBD1	TRBJ1-3	TGTGCCAGCAGCTTTGCGGACAGGGCTTCTGGAAACACCATATATTTT	CASSFADRASGNTIYF
TRBV28	-	-	TRBJ1-4	TGTGCCAGCAGTCTAGGGGGGGCGGGTAATGAAAAACTGTTTTTT	CASSLGGAGNEKLFF
TRBV2	-	-	TRBJ1-1	TGTGCCAGCGTCCTGGTGGCCGGGGCTTTCTTT	CASVLVAGAFF
TRBV4-3	-	-	TRBJ1-2	TGCGCCAGCAGCCAAGAGACAGAGCCCTATGGCTACACCTTC	CASSQETEPYGYTF
TRBV19	-	TRBD1	TRBJ1-2	TGTGCCAGTAGTATTTACGACAGGGGCTATGGCTACACCTTC	CASSIYDRGYGYTF
TRBV7-9	-	TRBD1	TRBJ1-3	TGTGCCAGCAGCCAAGGGACAGTAGACACCATATATTTT	CASSQGTVDTIYF
TRBV4-2	once	TRBD1	TRBJ2-2	TGTGCCAGCAGTACCTCAGGGGGCGCAGGCACCGGGGAGCTGTTTTTT	CASSTSGGAGTGELFF
TRBV20-1	-	-	TRBJ2-5	TGCAGTGCTTGGGGGTGGGGAGGAGCCTACTTC	CSAWGWGGAYF
TRBV11-2	-	TRBD1	TRBJ1-2	TGTGCCAGCAGCCCAATTGAAGGGGGCGTCGATTATGGCTACACCTTC	CASSPIEGGVDYGYTF
TRBV6-5	-	-	TRBJ2-4	TGTGCCAGCAGTAACGACAGGCTAGCCAAAAACATTCAGTACTTC	CASSNDRLAKNIQYF
TRBV5-4	once	TRBD1	TRBJ1-1	TGTGCCAGCAGCGAAGGACAGGGGAGAAGGAACACTGAAGCTTTCTTT	CASSEGQGRRNTEAFF